The rows below give T cell receptor beta chains drawn from one sample of a study of HIV-infected children after antiretroviral therapy interruption. TCRdb called the 3' RACE reads again in MiXCR, with one record for every CDR3 protein. The sample has more than 40,000 distinct CDR3 sequences; 4.3% are singletons. This sample comprised CD45RA+ CD4+ T cells from PBMCs, pooled from several time points, obtained from a donor given antiretroviral therapy, either interrupted or continuous. These receptors all come from a pool of human donors with HIV. The CDR3 runs from the conserved cysteine through the conserved F or W. Each record gives: V gene, clone size, D gene, J gene, CDR3 protein, CDR3 DNA. D genes are given only for firm matches. Clone size is shown for a subset of rows, as once, few, many or a class of expanded clone.

>TRBV29-1|few|NA|TRBJ1-2
CSVGAYEDGYTF
TGCAGCGTGGGAGCCTACGAAGATGGCTACACCTTC
>TRBV20-1|many|TRBD1|TRBJ2-3
CSAIGTGTDTQYF
TGCAGTGCGATCGGGACAGGGACAGATACGCAGTATTTT
>TRBV11-1|many|TRBD1|TRBJ2-4
CASSSLTGAQNTLYF
TGTGCCAGCAGTTCTCTCACAGGGGCCCAAAACACCTTGTACTTT
>TRBV2|NA|TRBD2|TRBJ2-5
CASSEEAGKTQYF
TGTGCCAGCAGTGAAGAAGCGGGGAAGACCCAGTACTTC
>TRBV6-1|many|TRBD1|TRBJ1-5
CASRGTGWSQPQHF
TGTGCCAGCAGGGGGACAGGGTGGAGCCAGCCCCAGCATTTT
>TRBV29-1|many|NA|TRBJ2-3
CSARTAGTDTQYF
TGCAGCGCTAGGACAGCGGGTACAGATACGCAGTATTTT
>TRBV11-1|many|NA|TRBJ2-1
CASANTGAGNEQFF
TGTGCCAGCGCAAATACGGGAGCAGGCAATGAGCAGTTCTTC
>TRBV12-5|many|NA|TRBJ1-6
CASRNEGSDSPLHF
TGTGCTAGTCGAAACGAGGGCTCAGATTCACCCCTCCACTTT
>TRBV2|NA|NA|TRBJ1-1
CASSDGFPLSNTRAFF
TGTGCCAGCAGTGATGGGTTTCCCCTGTCGAATACCCGAGCTTTCTTT
>TRBV18|many|NA|TRBJ1-2
CASSPSGGAGGYTF
TGTGCCAGCTCACCAAGCGGGGGGGCAGGAGGCTACACCTTC
>TRBV6-2/TRBV6-3|few|NA|TRBJ1-5
CASTADLSNQPQHF
TGTGCCAGCACAGCAGATCTTAGCAATCAGCCCCAGCATTTT
>TRBV30|many|NA|TRBJ2-3
CAWSVHKDTQYF
TGTGCCTGGAGTGTACACAAAGATACGCAGTATTTT
>TRBV5-6|many|NA|TRBJ2-7
CASSLEPGVVSEQYF
TGTGCCAGCAGCTTGGAACCAGGGGTCGTCTCCGAGCAGTACTTC
>TRBV12-3/TRBV12-4|NA|NA|TRBJ1-4
CASSPIRGTNEKLFF
TGTGCCAGCAGCCCGATCCGGGGTACTAATGAAAAACTGTTTTTT
>TRBV12-5|few|NA|TRBJ1-5
CASGLNVGQPQHF
TGTGCTAGTGGTTTGAACGTAGGTCAGCCCCAGCATTTT
>TRBV29-1|many|NA|TRBJ2-2
CSVERYTGELFF
TGCAGCGTTGAGAGATACACCGGGGAGCTGTTTTTT
>TRBV3-1|many|TRBD1|TRBJ1-2
CASSQGGTGVYGYTF
TGTGCCAGCAGCCAAGGTGGGACAGGCGTCTATGGCTACACCTTC
>TRBV7-6|many|NA|TRBJ2-3
CASSSMVGGAGTDTQYF
TGTGCCAGCAGTTCCATGGTTGGGGGCGCAGGAACAGATACGCAGTATTTT
>TRBV5-1|NA|NA|TRBJ2-3
CASTPGLGTDTQYF
TGCGCCAGCACCCCCGGTTTGGGGACAGATACGCAGTATTTT
>TRBV13|NA|NA|TRBJ1-1
CASSFRRGANTEAFF
TGTGCCAGCAGCTTCCGGAGGGGGGCAAACACTGAAGCTTTCTTT
>TRBV12-5|few|NA|TRBJ1-4
CASGLAQGIDEKLFF
TGTGCTAGTGGTTTGGCCCAGGGAATCGATGAAAAACTGTTTTTT
>TRBV29-1|NA|NA|TRBJ1-2
CSSRDVNYGYTF
TGCAGCTCCCGGGACGTTAACTATGGCTACACCTTC
>TRBV15|few|TRBD1|TRBJ2-5
CATSRDRTGGMF
TGTGCCACCAGCAGAGACAGGACAGGGGGGATGTTC
>TRBV7-2|many|TRBD1|TRBJ1-1
CASSYKGTANTEAFF
TGTGCCAGCAGCTATAAAGGGACAGCCAACACTGAAGCTTTCTTT
>TRBV18|many|NA|TRBJ1-2
CASSPIEANYGYTF
TGTGCCAGCTCCCCCATCGAAGCCAACTATGGCTACACCTTC
>TRBV20-1|NA|TRBD1|TRBJ2-1
CSARDRRYNEQFF
TGCAGTGCCCGGGACAGGAGATACAATGAGCAGTTCTTC
>TRBV3-1|many|NA|TRBJ1-1
CASSQARVDTEAFF
TGTGCCAGCAGCCAAGCTAGGGTCGACACTGAAGCTTTCTTT
>TRBV12-5|many|TRBD2|TRBJ2-7
CASGSPSGGETYEQYF
TGTGCTAGTGGTTCGCCTAGCGGGGGAGAAACCTACGAGCAGTACTTC
>TRBV19|few|NA|TRBJ1-2
CASSMVQPHTF
TGTGCCAGTAGTATGGTACAGCCACATACCTTC
>TRBV19|NA|TRBD2|TRBJ2-3
CASSTRSSTGGLTDTQYF
TGTGCCAGTAGTACCCGTTCTTCCACGGGGGGACTCACAGATACGCAGTATTTT
>TRBV4-2|many|NA|TRBJ2-7
CASSQERGDEQYF
TGTGCCAGCAGCCAAGAGAGGGGTGACGAGCAGTACTTC
>TRBV20-1|many|TRBD1|TRBJ1-2
CSANQGAGGAYGYTF
TGCAGTGCTAACCAGGGGGCAGGGGGCGCTTACGGCTACACCTTC
>TRBV12-3/TRBV12-4|many|TRBD2|TRBJ2-3
CASRQGGADTQYF
TGTGCCTCTCGTCAGGGAGGGGCAGATACGCAGTATTTT
>TRBV20-1|many|NA|TRBJ2-7
CSAGETGGGAYEQYF
TGCAGTGCTGGGGAGACAGGTGGCGGGGCCTACGAGCAGTACTTC
>TRBV2|many|TRBD1|TRBJ1-1
CASSPLGTGTNTEAFF
TGTGCCAGCAGCCCTCTAGGGACAGGGACGAACACTGAAGCTTTCTTT
>TRBV12-3/TRBV12-4|many|TRBD2|TRBJ2-1
CASSHQGGGYNEQFF
TGTGCCAGCAGCCACCAGGGCGGGGGATACAATGAGCAGTTCTTC
>TRBV12-3/TRBV12-4|few|NA|TRBJ2-3
CASSRDEQGDTQYF
TGTGCCAGCAGCCGGGACGAACAGGGAGATACGCAGTATTTT
>TRBV11-3|many|NA|TRBJ2-3
CASSFIRDFPADTQYF
TGTGCCAGCAGCTTTATCCGGGACTTTCCCGCAGATACGCAGTATTTT
>TRBV21-1|NA|NA|TRBJ1-2
CASISEPEVDRIYGYTF
TGTGCCAGCATCTCAGAGCCAGAGGTTGACAGAATCTATGGCTACACCTTC
>TRBV10-3|few|NA|TRBJ2-3
CAIRSLEGTDTQYF
TGTGCCATCAGGAGCCTTGAGGGGACAGATACGCAGTATTTT
>TRBV12-5|many|NA|TRBJ2-3
CASGLGARDTQYF
TGTGCTAGTGGTCTAGGGGCGAGAGATACGCAGTATTTT
>TRBV28|NA|NA|TRBJ2-2
CASTVRGGELFF
TGTGCCAGCACCGTGAGGGGCGGGGAGCTGTTTTTT
>TRBV19|many|NA|TRBJ1-1
CASSTEGGLEAFF
TGTGCCAGTAGTACCGAGGGGGGCCTCGAAGCTTTCTTT
>TRBV6-5|many|NA|TRBJ1-5
CASSFGYGNQPQHF
TGTGCCAGCAGTTTTGGATATGGGAATCAGCCCCAGCATTTT